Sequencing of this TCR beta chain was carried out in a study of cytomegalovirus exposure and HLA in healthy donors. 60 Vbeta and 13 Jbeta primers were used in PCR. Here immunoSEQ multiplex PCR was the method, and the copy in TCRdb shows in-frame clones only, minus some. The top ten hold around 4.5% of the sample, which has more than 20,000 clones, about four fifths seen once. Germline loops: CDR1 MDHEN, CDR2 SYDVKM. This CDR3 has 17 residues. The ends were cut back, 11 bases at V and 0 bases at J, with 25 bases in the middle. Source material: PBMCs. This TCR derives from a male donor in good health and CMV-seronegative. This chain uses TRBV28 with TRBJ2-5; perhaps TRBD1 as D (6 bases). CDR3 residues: CAGFFVPGQPYQETQYF. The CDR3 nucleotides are TGTGCCGGATTCTTCGTACCGGGACAACCCTACCAAGAGACCCAGTACTTC.